The entry below gives a single T cell receptor beta chain sequence along with its context. The antigen is undetermined. The CDR3 covers 12 residues. The ends were cut back, 6 bases at V and 12 bases at J, with 14 bases in the middle. Germline loops: CDR1 MNHNS, CDR2 SASEGT. This entry is derived from a study of chemoradiotherapy in HPV16-positive cancers. The protocol was immunoSEQ multiplex PCR, while the TCRdb copy is restricted to in-frame clones and leaves out a portion. The table has 9,500 to 12,000 clones, roughly nine tenths seen once. General study results and limits: In HPV16-positive patients, HPV-responsive T-cell expansion tracked better recurrence-free survival. Functional assays defining HPV-specific T cells used only two HPV16-positive patients.

The input for sequencing was blood, taken from a patient who underwent chemoradiotherapy. V gene TRBV6-1 combines with J gene TRBJ1-4; unclear D gene. The TCR was taken from a human donor with HPV-associated anogenital cancer. Here the CDR3 DNA reads TGTGCCAGCAGAGACACCATCGGGGAACTGTTTTTT. It is translated as CASRDTIGELFF.